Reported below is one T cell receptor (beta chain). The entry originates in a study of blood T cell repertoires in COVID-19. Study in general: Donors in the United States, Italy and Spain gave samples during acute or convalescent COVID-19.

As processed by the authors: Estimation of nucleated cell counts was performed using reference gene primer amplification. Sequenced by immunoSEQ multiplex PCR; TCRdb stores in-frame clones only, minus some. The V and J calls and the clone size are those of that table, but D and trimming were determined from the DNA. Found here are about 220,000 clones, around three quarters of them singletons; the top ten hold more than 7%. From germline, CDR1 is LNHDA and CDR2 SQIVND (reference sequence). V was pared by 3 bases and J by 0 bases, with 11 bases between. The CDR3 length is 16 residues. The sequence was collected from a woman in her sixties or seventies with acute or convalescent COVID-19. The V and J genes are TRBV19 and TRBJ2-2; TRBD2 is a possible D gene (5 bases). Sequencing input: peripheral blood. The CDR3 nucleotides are TGTGCCAGTAGTATGGCGAGGGTATCGAACACCGGGGAGCTGTTTTTT. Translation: CASSMARVSNTGELFF.